The 13 T cell receptor beta chains below all came from one sample that was sequenced in a study of T-cell reconstitution after alpha-beta-depleted transplantation in children. The TCRbeta library incorporated unique molecular identifiers. TCRdb re-called the PCR reads through MiXCR, storing one row per CDR3 protein. The sample contains about 610,000 distinct CDR3 sequences, about 11% of which appear only once. This material consisted of PBMCs from the stem cell graft donor, taken from the stem cell graft. The receptors shown here come from a human donor who donated a stem cell graft to a child with acute myeloid leukemia.

The chain links TRBV9 to TRBJ2-7; D might be TRBD2 (5 bases). CDR1 and CDR2 from the germline V gene are SGDLS and YYNGEE. The CDR3 covers 15 residues. V was trimmed by 8 bases and J by 6 bases, leaving 24 bases between them. The CDR3 region has the DNA TGTGCCAGGCTCCTAGGGAGTCTGACCCTCCTCGAGCAGTACTTC. This translates into CARLLGSLTLLEQYF.

The chain carries TRBV15 and TRBJ1-2, with unresolved D. The germline V and J ends were trimmed by 1 base and 2 bases, with 11 bases remaining between them. The CDR3 runs to 15 residues. Germline V gene lookup returns CDR1 LNHNV and CDR2 YYDKDF (reference sequence). The CDR3 nucleotides are TGTGCCACCAGCAGAGTGCCCACGGAGAACTATGGCTACACCTTC. It specifies CATSRVPTENYGYTF.

This clonotype has only a few counts. The chain is built from TRBV9 and TRBJ2-2; unclear D gene. The V end was cut by 0 bases, the J end by 5 bases, with 14 bases between. Germline V gene data show CDR1 as SGDLS and CDR2 as YYNGEE. The CDR3 has 16 residues. Written as DNA, the CDR3 is TGTGCCAGCAGCGTAGTGCCTGGGCAACTTACCGGGGAGCTGTTTTTT. Its protein product is CASSVVPGQLTGELFF. Filled out from reference TRBV9 and TRBJ2-2, the complete variable domain reads DSGVTQTPKHLITATGQRVTLRCSPRSGDLSVYWYQQSLDQGLQFLIQYYNGEERAKGNILERFSAQQFPDLHSELNLSSLELGDSALYFCASSVVPGQLTGELFFGEGSRLTVL.

This clonotype was seen ten or more times. Written as DNA, the CDR3 is TGTGCCAGCAGTTACTCCTCTGCGGCCCAAGAGACCCAGTACTTC. Translation: CASSYSSAAQETQYF. V is TRBV6-2 or TRBV6-3 and J is TRBJ2-5; D uncertain. Germline CDR1 and CDR2: MNHEY and SVGEGT. V was trimmed by 0 bases and J by 1 base, leaving 9 bases between them. The CDR3 sequence is 15 residues long.

This clonotype came up many times. Sequence at one end of the junction differs from germline and may be a read error. This chain links TRBV7-2 with TRBJ2-3, with D perhaps TRBD2 (6 bases). There are 15 residues in the CDR3. CDR1 SGHTA and CDR2 FQGNSA come from the germline V gene. Written as DNA, the CDR3 is TGTGCCAGCAGTTTAGTCGGGAGAGGAACAGATACGCAGTATTTT. Protein: CASSLVGRGTDTQYF.

This chain connects TRBV7-9 to TRBJ1-3; D is undetermined. The CDR3 loop spans 16 amino acids. Trimming stripped 4 bases from V and 0 bases from J, with 13 bases between. Germline V CDR1 and CDR2: SEHNR, FQNEAQ (reference sequence). The CDR3 coding sequence is TGTGCCAGCAGCTCATGGCGCTCCAACTCTGGAAACACCATATATTTT. As protein: CASSSWRSNSGNTIYF.

This clonotype has a count of ten or more. V gene TRBV18 combines with J gene TRBJ2-5; 7 nucleotides align to TRBD1. Trimming cost V 0 bases and J 5 bases; bases outside gene matches: 12. CDR3 length equals 17 residues. CDR1 is KGHSH and CDR2 is LQKENI in the germline V gene. The CDR3 DNA is TGTGCCAGCTCACCACCGAGGATCACAGGGGCGAGGGAGACCCAGTACTTC. Translation: CASSPPRITGARETQYF.

This clonotype was observed a handful of times. This chain connects TRBV20-1 to TRBJ2-4, with D possibly being TRBD1 or TRBD2 (5 bases each). CDR1 and CDR2 (germline): DFQATT, SNEGSKA (reference sequence). Trimming shortened V by 6 bases and J by 1 base, and 13 bases separated the two germline ends. The CDR3 length is 14 residues. Here the CDR3 DNA reads TGCAGTGCCTCGCCGGGGCTCGCCAAAAACATTCAGTACTTC. It codes for CSASPGLAKNIQYF.

The V call is TRBV28, the J call TRBJ1-3; no clear D gene. With 6 bases removed from V and 7 bases from J, the gap between germline ends came to 16 bases. The CDR3 contains 14 residues. The germline V gene has CDR1 MDHEN and CDR2 SYDVKM. The CDR3 sequence: CASRQGRRTNTIYF. The CDR3 DNA follows: TGTGCCAGCAGACAAGGACGGAGGACCAACACCATATATTTT.

This clonotype was counted many times. The gene calls are TRBV5-1 and TRBJ2-2, with 7 bases that match TRBD1. Germline lookup yields CDR1 SGHRS and CDR2 YFSETQ. The junction had 6 bases not matched to a gene; V was cut back by 0 bases and J by 4 bases. This CDR3 spans 16 amino acids. The CDR3 nucleotides read TGCGCCAGCAGCTTGGAAGGCCCAGGGGGCACCGGGGAGCTGTTTTTT. Encoded protein: CASSLEGPGGTGELFF.

This clonotype appeared many times. CDR3 sequence (DNA): TGTGCCAGCAGCCCACGGCAGGGTCTCTCCTACAATGAGCAGTTCTTC. Protein sequence: CASSPRQGLSYNEQFF. The chain carries TRBV7-8 and TRBJ2-1; D is perhaps TRBD1 (5 bases). Trimming pared 5 bases from V and 0 bases from J, leaving 14 bases between. In germline, CDR1 is SGHVS, CDR2 FQNEAQ. This CDR3 is built from 16 residues.

In its sample, this clonotype was seen a few times. This chain connects TRBV7-2 to TRBJ2-1; weak D call: TRBD2 (5 bases). The V end was cut by 0 bases, the J end by 5 bases, with 8 bases between. Germline V gives CDR1 SGHTA, CDR2 FQGNSA. The CDR3 runs 14 residues. As DNA, the CDR3 is TGTGCCAGCAGCTTAGCGAGAGGGAACAATGAGCAGTTCTTC. Translating gives CASSLARGNNEQFF.

A word on this clonotype: This could be a read error, since a much larger clone is one nucleotide away. The chain has TRBV28 and TRBJ2-5, with 9 bases lining up with TRBD2. The V gene end was trimmed by 10 bases and the J gene end by 9 bases; junction bases not matched to a gene: 18. Germline-derived CDR1 and CDR2 are MDHEN and SYDVKM. The CDR3 sequence is 15 residues long. The DNA for the CDR3 is TGTGCCACCGAAGGTCAGGCTAGCGGGGTCCAGTCCCAGTACTTC. It translates to CATEGQASGVQSQYF.